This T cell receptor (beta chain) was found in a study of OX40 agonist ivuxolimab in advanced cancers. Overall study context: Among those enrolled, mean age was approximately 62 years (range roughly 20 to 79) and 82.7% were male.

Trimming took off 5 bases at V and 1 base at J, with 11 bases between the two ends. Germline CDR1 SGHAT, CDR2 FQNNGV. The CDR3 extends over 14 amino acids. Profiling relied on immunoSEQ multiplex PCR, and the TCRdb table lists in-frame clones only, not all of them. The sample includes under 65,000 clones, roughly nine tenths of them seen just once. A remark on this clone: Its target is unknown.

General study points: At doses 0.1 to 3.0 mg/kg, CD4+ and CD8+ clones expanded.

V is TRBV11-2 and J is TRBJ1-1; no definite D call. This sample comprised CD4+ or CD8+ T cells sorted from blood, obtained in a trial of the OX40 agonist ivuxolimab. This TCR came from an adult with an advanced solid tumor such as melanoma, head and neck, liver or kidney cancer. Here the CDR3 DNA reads TGTGCCAGCAGCGCAACGTGGGCGAACACTGAAGCTTTCTTT. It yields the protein CASSATWANTEAFF.